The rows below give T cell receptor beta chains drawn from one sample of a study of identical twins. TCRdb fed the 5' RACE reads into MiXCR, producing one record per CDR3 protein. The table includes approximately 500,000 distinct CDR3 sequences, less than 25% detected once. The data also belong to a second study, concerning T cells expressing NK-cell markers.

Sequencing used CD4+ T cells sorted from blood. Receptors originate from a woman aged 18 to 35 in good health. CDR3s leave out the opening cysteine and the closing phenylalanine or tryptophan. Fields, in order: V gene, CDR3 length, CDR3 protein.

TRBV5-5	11	ASSLTRRDGYT
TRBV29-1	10	SVEDNYYEQF
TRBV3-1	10	ASSRPGTEAF
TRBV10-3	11	AINRDRDYEQY
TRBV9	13	ASTPTGWGIGELF
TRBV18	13	ASSPTGHTGNTIY
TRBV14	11	ASSQGEGSKAF
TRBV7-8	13	ASSPRVLGGTEAF
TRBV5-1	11	ASSSRVNEKLF
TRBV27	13	ASRTSRGGGNEQF
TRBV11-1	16	ASSRPTGGNSGANVLT
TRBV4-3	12	ASSHSQGAEEQY
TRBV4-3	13	ASSPTASAKNIQY
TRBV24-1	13	ATSAPDRDTGELF
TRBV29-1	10	SVEDGNTEAF
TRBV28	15	ASSSPSSGRAGDTQY
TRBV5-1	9	ASSASDEQF
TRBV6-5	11	ASSYSGVGGYT
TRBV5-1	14	ASSLALGVNTGELF
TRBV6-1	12	ASSDSYVGYGAF
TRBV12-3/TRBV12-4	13	ASSLDRGSGEKLF
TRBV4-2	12	ASSHEAGYQPQH
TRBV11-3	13	ASSFWDRPVDIQY
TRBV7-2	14	ASSLMFDSLYYGYT
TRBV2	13	ASRALAGDHNEQF
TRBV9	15	ASSVGISGGIPYEQY
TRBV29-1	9	SVSFNEKLF
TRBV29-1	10	SVERVVDTQY
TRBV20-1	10	SARRGNEKLF
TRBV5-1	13	ASSLMTGSGNEQF
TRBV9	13	ASSVGPSVNYGYT
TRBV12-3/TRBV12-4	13	ASSLWLAGVSEQY